This TCR beta chain appears in the sequencing data of a study of T cell responses to AZD1222 COVID-19 vaccine (dated by TCRdb to the early 2020s). For the wider study: TCR sequencing covered roughly 230 trial participants: about 210 given two doses of AZD1222 and approximately 25 given two doses of MenACWY control vaccine. Enrollment into the trials was organized by age into subgroups of 18-55, 56-69 and 70-plus years, and those subgroups contained roughly 150, 30 and 60 TCR-sequenced participants, respectively.

Concerning this clone itself: Its antigen is not yet known. The input lacks base qualities; no much larger clone sits a single base away.

Study-wide conclusions, independent of this receptor: The 56-69-year group was small, and its depth increase did not reach significance, likely because of low power. Conclusions about previously exposed vaccinees are limited because only six or seven AZD1222 recipients were SARS-CoV-2 seropositive at baseline. After two AZD1222 doses, spike-specific TCR breadth and depth were significantly higher than at day 0 and than in MenACWY recipients. Vaccine-associated CD4 TCRs spanned the whole spike protein, with dominant responses in regions 160-218 and 743-854. Epitopes outside the regions mutated in the B.1.351 and B.1.1.7 variants were reportedly recognized by nearly half of the unique spike-specific TCRs. Participants were mostly white British and included more females than males, and it was suggested by the authors that clonal diversity may have been underestimated. Because no day 14 peak-response samples were available, the repertoires could be characterized only after the peak T cell response.

The CDR3 regions of human TCRbeta chains were analyzed by immunosequencing. The source study handled its data this way. Repertoire TCRs were matched against a reference library of SARS-CoV-2-specific TCRs generated with the MIRA antigen-specificity platform. Breadth meant the fraction of unique TCRs that were SARS-CoV-2-associated, whereas depth meant the fraction of total T cells that were SARS-CoV-2-associated. Using the MIRA data, each spike-specific TCR was mapped to the spike region that the TCR reacts to and placed in a CD4 or CD8 class. Log10-transformed breadth and depth values were compared by one-way ANOVA with Sidak's multiple comparisons tests. TCRdb re-hosts the immuneACCESS table, in-frame sequences only. Its copies lack some clones; in the studies checked, an unresolved V gene accounts for under half of them, and the cause for the rest is not known. V, J and clone size were drawn from that table, and D and trimming were deduced from the DNA. Recorded for this sample are 140,000 to 150,000 clones; around 92% of them occurred a single time. Around 3.3% of the sample is held by the ten biggest clonotypes.

The label giving this sample's time point can be read as: about 28 days (+/-7) after the second vaccine dose. AZD1222 recipients with second doses at about 4 weeks or about 12 weeks were pooled, because spike-specific TCR depth and breadth did not differ between schedules. Vaccinee samples were obtained from the UK trials COV001 and COV002, which included a single-blind randomized controlled phase 2/3 trial of AZD1222 (ChAdOx1 nCoV-19) in healthy adults. Trial participant PBMC samples were collected at day 0 and day 28 after the second dose for TCRbeta chain sequencing. From cysteine to phenylalanine, the CDR3 is 17 amino acids long. The retained sequence is limited to the CDR3, 51 bases, with the frame set at the first base. Based on the germline V gene, the CDR1 and CDR2 sequences are MGHRA and YSYEKL. V is cut by 0 bases and J by 3 bases, and the space between the germline ends is 15 bases.

This sequence uses TRBV4-1 and TRBJ2-1, and TRBD1 may be the D gene, going by 5 matching bases. The sample consisted of peripheral blood, taken 28 days after the second AZD1222 dose. This receptor was identified in an adult who received the AZD1222 COVID-19 vaccine. The CDR3 region has the sequence CASSQEGAYSDYNEQFF. Read as DNA, the sequence is TGCGCCAGCAGCCAAGAAGGGGCGTACAGCGACTACAATGAGCAGTTCTTC.